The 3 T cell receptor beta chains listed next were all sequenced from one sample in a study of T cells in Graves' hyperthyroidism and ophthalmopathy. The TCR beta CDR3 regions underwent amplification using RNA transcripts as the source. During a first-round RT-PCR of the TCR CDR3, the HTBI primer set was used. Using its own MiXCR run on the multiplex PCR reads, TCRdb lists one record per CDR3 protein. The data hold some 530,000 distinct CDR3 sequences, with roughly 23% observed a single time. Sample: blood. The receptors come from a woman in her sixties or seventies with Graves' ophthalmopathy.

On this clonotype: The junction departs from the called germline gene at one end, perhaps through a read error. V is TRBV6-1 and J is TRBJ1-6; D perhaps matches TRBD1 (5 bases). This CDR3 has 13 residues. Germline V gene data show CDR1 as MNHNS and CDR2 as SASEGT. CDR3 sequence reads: CGTGGENNSPLHF. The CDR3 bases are TGCGGCACCGGGGGAGAGAATAATTCACCCCTCCACTTT.

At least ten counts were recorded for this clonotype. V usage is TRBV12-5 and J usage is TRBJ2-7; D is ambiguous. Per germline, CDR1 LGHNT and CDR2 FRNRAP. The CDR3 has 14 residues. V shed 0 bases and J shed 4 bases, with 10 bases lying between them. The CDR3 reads CASGLVGRGYEQYF. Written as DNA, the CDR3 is TGTGCTAGTGGTTTGGTTGGTCGAGGTTACGAGCAGTACTTC.

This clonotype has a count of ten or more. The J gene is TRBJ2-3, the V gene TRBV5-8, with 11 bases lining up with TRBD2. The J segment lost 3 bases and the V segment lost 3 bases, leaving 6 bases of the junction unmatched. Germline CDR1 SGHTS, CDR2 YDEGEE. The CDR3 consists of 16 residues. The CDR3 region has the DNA TGTGCCAGCAGCTCCTTAGCGGGAGGGAGGACAGATACGCAGTATTTT. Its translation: CASSSLAGGRTDTQYF.